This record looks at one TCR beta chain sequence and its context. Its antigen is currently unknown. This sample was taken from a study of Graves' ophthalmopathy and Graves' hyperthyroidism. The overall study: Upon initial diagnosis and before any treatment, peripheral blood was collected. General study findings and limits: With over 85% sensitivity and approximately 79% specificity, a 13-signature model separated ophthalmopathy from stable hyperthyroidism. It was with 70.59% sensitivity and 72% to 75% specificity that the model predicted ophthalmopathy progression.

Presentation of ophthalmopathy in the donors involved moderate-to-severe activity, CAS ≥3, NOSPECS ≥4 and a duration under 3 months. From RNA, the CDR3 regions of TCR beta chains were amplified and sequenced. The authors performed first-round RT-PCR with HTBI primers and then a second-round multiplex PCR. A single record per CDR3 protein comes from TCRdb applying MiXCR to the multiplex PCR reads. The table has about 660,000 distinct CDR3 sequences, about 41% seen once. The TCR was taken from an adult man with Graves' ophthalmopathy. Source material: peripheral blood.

The CDR3 sequence is CASSTDSRKQFF. Here the CDR3 DNA reads TGCGCCAGCAGCACGGACAGCCGTAAGCAGTTCTTC. This rearrangement joins TRBV5-1 to TRBJ2-1; D perhaps matches TRBD1 (6 bases). Per the germline V gene, CDR1 is SGHRS and CDR2 is YFSETQ. V lost 4 bases and J 11 bases, leaving 13 bases between the germline ends. The CDR3 runs to 12 residues.